One and the same sample provided the 5 T cell receptor beta chains below, sequenced in a study of OX40 agonist ivuxolimab in advanced cancers. Sequencing was performed with immunoSEQ multiplex PCR; in TCRdb, only in-frame clones are kept and a portion is missing. The repertoire has around 30,000 clones, roughly 80% of them found once; the top ten carry 2% to 3%. Sequencing was performed on CD4+ or CD8+ T cells sorted from blood, taken in a trial of the OX40 agonist ivuxolimab. These receptors were collected from an adult with an advanced solid tumor such as melanoma, head and neck, liver or kidney cancer.

This chain joins TRBV19 and TRBJ1-4; D call uncertain. V was pared by 3 bases and J by 4 bases, with 12 bases between. Germline lookup yields CDR1 LNHDA and CDR2 SQIVND (reference sequence). CDR3 length equals 15 residues. The CDR3 loop reads CASSIRHTLNEKLFF. The CDR3 DNA sequence: TGTGCCAGTAGTATTAGACACACACTTAATGAAAAACTGTTTTTT.

This clone was seen only a few times. The J gene is TRBJ2-1, the V gene TRBV5-4; D is tentatively TRBD1 or TRBD2 (5 bases each). This CDR3 has 15 amino acids. Germline V gene sequence: CDR1 SGHNT, CDR2 YYREEE (reference sequence). V was pared by 4 bases and J by 2 bases, with 13 bases between. CDR3 sequence: CASSTAGSPYNEQFF. The CDR3 DNA follows: TGTGCCAGCAGCACTGCAGGGAGCCCCTACAATGAGCAGTTCTTC.

This clone was counted between two and nine times. The V gene is TRBV7-8, the J gene TRBJ1-2, with D perhaps TRBD1 (5 bases). CDR1 and CDR2 from the germline V gene are SGHVS and FQNEAQ. The CDR3 totals 13 residues. V lost 5 bases to trimming and J lost 4 bases, with 11 bases between them. In DNA form, the CDR3 reads TGTGCCAGCAGCCCGGGGCAAGGCTATGGCTACACCTTC. This sequence encodes CASSPGQGYGYTF.

The genes are TRBV28 and TRBJ1-2; D unresolved. Germline loops: CDR1 MDHEN, CDR2 SYDVKM. This CDR3 comprises 15 residues. V lost 0 bases and J lost 2, with 10 bases in between. CDR3 loop: CASSLWEDLNYGYTF. CDR3 sequence (DNA): TGTGCCAGCAGTTTATGGGAAGACTTGAACTATGGCTACACCTTC.

V is TRBV9 and J is TRBJ1-1; D perhaps matches TRBD1 (6 bases). CDR3 length: 13 amino acids. Germline lookup yields CDR1 SGDLS and CDR2 YYNGEE. V was pared by 3 bases and J by 8 bases, with 14 bases between. In DNA form, the CDR3 reads TGTGCCAGCAGCGGACCCCTCGGGACAGAAGCTTTCTTT. It codes for CASSGPLGTEAFF. Full variable domain (missing parts from reference TRBV9 and TRBJ1-1): DSGVTQTPKHLITATGQRVTLRCSPRSGDLSVYWYQQSLDQGLQFLIQYYNGEERAKGNILERFSAQQFPDLHSELNLSSLELGDSALYFCASSGPLGTEAFFGQGTRLTVV.